This TCR beta chain was recovered during a study of blood T cell repertoires in COVID-19. Study details: Samples taken during acute and convalescent COVID-19 were collected in the United States, Italy and Spain. T cells, B-cell-depleted T cells, or PBMCs provided the cDNA or gDNA that served as material.

This CDR3 spans 15 amino acids. Germline V gene sequence: CDR1 LGHNT, CDR2 FRNRAP. Deletions cut 3 bases from V and 0 bases from J, with 10 bases between. Authors' analysis steps: Estimates of nucleated cell counts were drawn from the amplification of reference gene primers. Sequenced by immunoSEQ multiplex PCR; TCRdb stores in-frame clones only, minus some. That table is the source of V, J and clone size, and D and trimming were worked out from the DNA. The sample lists about 200,000 clones, about four fifths occurring once. The J gene is TRBJ2-3, the V gene TRBV12-5; maybe TRBD2 (5 bases). Material: peripheral blood. The receptor's source is a woman aged 40 to 55 with active or convalescent COVID-19. CDR3 DNA sequence: TGTGCTAGTGGTTTTAAGAGCGGTAGCACAGATACGCAGTATTTT. Encoded protein: CASGFKSGSTDTQYF.